The present T cell receptor beta chain was sequenced within a study of blood T cell repertoires in COVID-19. Study-wide context: Acute and convalescent COVID-19 samples came from the United States, Italy and Spain. From T cells, B-cell-depleted T cells, or PBMCs came the material, which was cDNA or gDNA.

The CDR3 spans 16 residues. The germline V gene has CDR1 SGDLS and CDR2 YYNGEE. V was pared by 3 bases and J by 0 bases, with 12 bases between. In the source study's methods: From reference gene primer amplification, estimates of nucleated cell counts were derived. The protocol was immunoSEQ multiplex PCR, while the TCRdb copy is restricted to in-frame clones and leaves out a portion. V, J and clone size derive from that table, while D and trimming were established from the DNA sequence. There are around 300,000 clones in the sample; about 90% occur only once, and roughly 1.9% lies in the top ten. The chain is built from TRBV9 and TRBJ2-2, with no clear D. The sequenced material came from peripheral blood. This TCR was sampled from a woman in her 30s who had recovered from COVID-19. CDR3 nucleotide sequence: TGTGCCAGCAGCGCGGCCCAACAGTCGAACACCGGGGAGCTGTTTTTT. Its translation: CASSAAQQSNTGELFF.